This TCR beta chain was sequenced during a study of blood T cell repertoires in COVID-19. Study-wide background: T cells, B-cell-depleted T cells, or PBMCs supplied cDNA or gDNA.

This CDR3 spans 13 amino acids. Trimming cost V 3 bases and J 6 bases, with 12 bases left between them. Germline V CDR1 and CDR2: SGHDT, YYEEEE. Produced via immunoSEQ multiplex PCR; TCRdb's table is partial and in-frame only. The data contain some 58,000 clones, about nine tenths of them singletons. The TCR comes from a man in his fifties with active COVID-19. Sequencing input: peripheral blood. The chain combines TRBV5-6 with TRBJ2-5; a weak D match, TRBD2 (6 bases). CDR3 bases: TGTGCCAGCAGCTCTGGAGGGATACAGACCCAGTACTTC. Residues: CASSSGGIQTQYF.